This T cell receptor beta chain derives from a study of Graves' ophthalmopathy and Graves' hyperthyroidism. Notes on this clonotype: Its target is not known.

The study's findings and limits: Most expanded thyroid clonotypes above 0.001 frequency also appeared in blood. Separation of ophthalmopathy from stable hyperthyroidism was achieved by a 13-signature model, at 85% to 90% sensitivity and just over 80% specificity.

As the starting material, over 9.5 ml of fresh peripheral blood yielded the PBMCs. Transcripts of RNA were the source for amplifying TCR beta CDR3 regions. HTBI primers served in a first-round RT-PCR, which a second-round multiplex PCR followed. Each CDR3 protein is one row after TCRdb ran MiXCR on the multiplex PCR reads. The sample shows approximately 700,000 distinct CDR3 sequences, 40% of them seen only once. The germline V gene encodes CDR1 WNHNN and CDR2 SYGVQD (reference sequence). Trimming at V came to 6 bases and at J to 0 bases, leaving 12 bases not matched to a gene. The CDR3 loop spans 17 amino acids.

This chain connects TRBV10-1 to TRBJ2-7, with 9 bases matching TRBD2. The sequenced sample consisted of peripheral blood. The receptor was isolated from an adult man with Graves' ophthalmopathy. CDR3 amino acids: CASSQETSGYLSYEQYF. The CDR3 DNA is TGCGCCAGCAGCCAAGAGACTAGCGGATACCTCTCCTACGAGCAGTACTTC.